Listed below are T cell receptor beta chains from one sample, sequenced in a study of blood T cell repertoires in COVID-19. The data were produced by immunoSEQ multiplex PCR, yet TCRdb's version contains in-frame clones alone and is incomplete. The repertoire has 250,000 to 350,000 clones, 80% to 90% of them found once; the top ten carry approximately 9%. Specimen: PBMCs or T cells enriched from blood (not recorded which). These receptors were taken from a woman aged 18-29 years who had recovered from COVID-19. Both conserved end residues are part of each CDR3. The D gene is left open where the match is weak. Size tells how often a clone was seen (once, few, many) or the class of an expanded clone, and some rows leave it out.

d_call j_call clone_size v_call cdr3_nt cdr3_aa
TRBD1 TRBJ2-1 . TRBV7-9 TGTGCCAGCAGCGGGAACCCCCTGACAGGGGGCGTTGATGAGCAGTTCTTC CASSGNPLTGGVDEQFF
TRBD1 TRBJ1-1 . TRBV9 TGTGCCAGCAGCGTACTGCCAGGGGGGATCGACACTGAAGCTTTCTTT CASSVLPGGIDTEAFF
TRBD1 TRBJ2-2 . TRBV7-8 TGTGCCAGCAGCTGGCATCGACAGGGAACGAACACCGGGGAGCTGTTTTTT CASSWHRQGTNTGELFF
TRBD1 TRBJ1-1 . TRBV2 TGTGCCAGCAGTGTACAGGGGGTGAACACTGAAGCTTTCTTT CASSVQGVNTEAFF
TRBD2 TRBJ2-2 . TRBV3-1/TRBV3-2 TGTGCCAGCAGCCAAGATAGGGAGCGGCTAGCGGCTAAAACCGGGGAGCTGTTTTTT CASSQDRERLAAKTGELFF
. TRBJ2-1 once TRBV28 TGTGCCAGCAGGATAGTGGGGAGTTGGGATAATGAGCAGTTCTTC CASRIVGSWDNEQFF
. TRBJ1-2 . TRBV12-3/TRBV12-4 TGTGCCAGCAGTTTGGGACAAGAGAATGGCTACACCTTC CASSLGQENGYTF
. TRBJ1-5 . TRBV6-5 TGTGCCAGCCTCGACTTTCTACCTAATTTT CASLDFLPNF
. TRBJ1-2 . TRBV29-1 TGCAGCGTTGAAGATGAGAGTGGTTTTATGAGTGGCTACACCTTC CSVEDESGFMSGYTF
TRBD1 TRBJ2-1 once TRBV15 TGTGCCACCAGCACCAGGGGGCTTGGGCAGTTCTTC CATSTRGLGQFF
. TRBJ1-3 . TRBV12-3/TRBV12-4 TGTGCCAGCAACCAGTACTCTGGAAACACCATATATTTT CASNQYSGNTIYF
TRBD1 TRBJ1-2 once TRBV19 TGTGCCAGCCAGACAGGGGGCTCTAACTATGGCTACACCTTC CASQTGGSNYGYTF
. TRBJ1-2 . TRBV10-2 TGCGCCAGCAGTGTGAGTAACTATGGCTACACCTTC CASSVSNYGYTF
TRBD1 TRBJ1-2 . TRBV4-1 TGCGCCAGCAGCCCTACGGGGGACAGGCGTTACACCTTC CASSPTGDRRYTF
. TRBJ2-7 . TRBV6-5 TGTGCCAGCAGTTACAGGGGTCTAACCTACGAGCAGTACTTC CASSYRGLTYEQYF